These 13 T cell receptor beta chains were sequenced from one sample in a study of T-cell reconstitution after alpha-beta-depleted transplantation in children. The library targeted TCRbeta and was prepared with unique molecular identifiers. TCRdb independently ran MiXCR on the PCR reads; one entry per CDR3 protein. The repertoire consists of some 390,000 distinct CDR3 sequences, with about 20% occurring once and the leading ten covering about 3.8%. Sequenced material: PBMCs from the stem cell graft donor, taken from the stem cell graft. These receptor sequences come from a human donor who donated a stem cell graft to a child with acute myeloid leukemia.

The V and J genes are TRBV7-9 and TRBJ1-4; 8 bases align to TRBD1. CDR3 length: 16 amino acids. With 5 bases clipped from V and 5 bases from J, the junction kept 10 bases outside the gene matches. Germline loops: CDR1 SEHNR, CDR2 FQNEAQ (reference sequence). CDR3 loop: CASSPTVHRGNEKLFF. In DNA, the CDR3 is TGTGCCAGCAGCCCCACGGTACACAGGGGGAATGAAAAACTGTTTTTT.

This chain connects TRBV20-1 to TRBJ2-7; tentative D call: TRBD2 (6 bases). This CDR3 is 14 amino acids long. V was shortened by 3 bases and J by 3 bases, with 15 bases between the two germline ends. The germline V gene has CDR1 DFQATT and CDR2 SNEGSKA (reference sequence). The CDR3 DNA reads TGCAGTGCTAGGGATACGACTAGTTACTACGAGCAGTACTTC. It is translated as CSARDTTSYYEQYF.

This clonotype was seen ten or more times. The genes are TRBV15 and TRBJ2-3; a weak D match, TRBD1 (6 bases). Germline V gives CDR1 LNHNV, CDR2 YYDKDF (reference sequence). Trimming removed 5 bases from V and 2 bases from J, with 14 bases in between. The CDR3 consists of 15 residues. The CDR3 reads CATSWNRVPTDTQYF. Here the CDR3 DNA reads TGTGCCACCAGCTGGAACAGGGTTCCCACAGATACGCAGTATTTT.

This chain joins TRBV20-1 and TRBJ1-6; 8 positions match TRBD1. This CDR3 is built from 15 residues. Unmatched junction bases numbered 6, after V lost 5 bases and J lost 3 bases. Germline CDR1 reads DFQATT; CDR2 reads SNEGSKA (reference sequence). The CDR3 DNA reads TGCAGTGCTGGAGGGACAGGCGACTATAATTCACCCCTCCACTTT. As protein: CSAGGTGDYNSPLHF.

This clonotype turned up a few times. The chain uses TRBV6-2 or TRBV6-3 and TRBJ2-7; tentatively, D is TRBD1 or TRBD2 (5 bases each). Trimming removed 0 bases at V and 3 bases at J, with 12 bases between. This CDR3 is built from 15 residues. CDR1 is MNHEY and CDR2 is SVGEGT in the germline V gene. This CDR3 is CASSYSRGVGYEQYF. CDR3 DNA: TGTGCCAGCAGTTACTCGAGGGGTGTCGGCTACGAGCAGTACTTC.

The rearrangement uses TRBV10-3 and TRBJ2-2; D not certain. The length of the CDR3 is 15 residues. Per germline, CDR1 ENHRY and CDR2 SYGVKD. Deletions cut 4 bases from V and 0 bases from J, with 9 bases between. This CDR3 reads CAISGMRPNTGELFF. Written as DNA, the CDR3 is TGTGCCATCAGTGGGATGCGCCCGAACACCGGGGAGCTGTTTTTT.

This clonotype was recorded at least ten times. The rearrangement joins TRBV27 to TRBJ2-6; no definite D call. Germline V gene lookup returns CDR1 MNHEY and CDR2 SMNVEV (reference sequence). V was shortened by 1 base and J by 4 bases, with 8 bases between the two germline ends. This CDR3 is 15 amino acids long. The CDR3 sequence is CASSLWPMGANVLTF. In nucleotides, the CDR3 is TGTGCCAGCAGTTTATGGCCTATGGGGGCCAACGTCCTGACTTTC.

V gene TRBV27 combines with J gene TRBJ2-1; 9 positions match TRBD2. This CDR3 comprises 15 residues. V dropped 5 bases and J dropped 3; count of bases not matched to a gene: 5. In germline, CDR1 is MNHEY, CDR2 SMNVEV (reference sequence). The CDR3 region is CASSPSSGNYNEQFF. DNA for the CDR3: TGTGCCAGCAGTCCCTCTAGCGGGAACTACAATGAGCAGTTCTTC.

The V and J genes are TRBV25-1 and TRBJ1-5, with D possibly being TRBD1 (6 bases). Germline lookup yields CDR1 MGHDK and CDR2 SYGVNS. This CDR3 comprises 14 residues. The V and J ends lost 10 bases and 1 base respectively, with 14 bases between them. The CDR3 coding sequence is TGTGCCACCTCACAGGGTGGGAGCAATCAGCCCCAGCATTTT. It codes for CATSQGGSNQPQHF.

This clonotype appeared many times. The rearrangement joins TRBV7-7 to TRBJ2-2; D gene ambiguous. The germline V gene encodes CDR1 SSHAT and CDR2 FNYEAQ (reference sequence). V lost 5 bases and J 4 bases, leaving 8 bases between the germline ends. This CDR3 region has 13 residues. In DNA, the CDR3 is TGTGCCAGCAGCCGTACAGCCACCGGGGAGCTGTTTTTT. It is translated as CASSRTATGELFF.

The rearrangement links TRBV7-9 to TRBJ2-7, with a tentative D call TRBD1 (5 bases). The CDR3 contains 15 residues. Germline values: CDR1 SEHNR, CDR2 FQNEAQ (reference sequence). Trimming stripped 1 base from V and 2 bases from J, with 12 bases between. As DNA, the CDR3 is TGTGCCAGCAGCTTAGTGCAGGGTAGTCCCTACGAGCAGTACTTC. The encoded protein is CASSLVQGSPYEQYF.

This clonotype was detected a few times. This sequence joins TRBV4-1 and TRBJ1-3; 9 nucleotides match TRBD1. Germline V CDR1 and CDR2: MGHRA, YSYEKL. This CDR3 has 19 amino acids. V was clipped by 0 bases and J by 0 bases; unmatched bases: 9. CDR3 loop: CASSQDGTGRWISGNTIYF. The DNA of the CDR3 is TGCGCCAGCAGCCAAGATGGGACAGGGAGGTGGATCTCTGGAAACACCATATATTTT.

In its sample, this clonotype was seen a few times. CDR3 loop: CASSQSGSNEQYF. CDR3 DNA: TGTGCCAGCAGCCAAAGCGGGAGTAACGAGCAGTACTTC. The chain carries TRBV7-9 and TRBJ2-7; 8 positions agree with TRBD2. V was pared by 5 bases and J by 5 bases, with 5 bases of the junction left unmatched. CDR3 length: 13 residues. Germline CDR1 is SEHNR and CDR2 is FQNEAQ (reference sequence).